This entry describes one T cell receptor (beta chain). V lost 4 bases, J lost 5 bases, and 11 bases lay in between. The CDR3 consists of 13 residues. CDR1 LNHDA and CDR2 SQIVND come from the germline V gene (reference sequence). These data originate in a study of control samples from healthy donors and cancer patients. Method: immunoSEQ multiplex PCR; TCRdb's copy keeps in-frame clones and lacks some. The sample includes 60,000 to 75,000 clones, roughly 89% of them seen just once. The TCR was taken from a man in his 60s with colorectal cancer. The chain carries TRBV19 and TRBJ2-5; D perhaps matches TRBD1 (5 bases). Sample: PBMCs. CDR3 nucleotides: TGTGCCAGTAGTAAGGGGTTAAAGGAGACCCAGTACTTC. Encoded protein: CASSKGLKETQYF.